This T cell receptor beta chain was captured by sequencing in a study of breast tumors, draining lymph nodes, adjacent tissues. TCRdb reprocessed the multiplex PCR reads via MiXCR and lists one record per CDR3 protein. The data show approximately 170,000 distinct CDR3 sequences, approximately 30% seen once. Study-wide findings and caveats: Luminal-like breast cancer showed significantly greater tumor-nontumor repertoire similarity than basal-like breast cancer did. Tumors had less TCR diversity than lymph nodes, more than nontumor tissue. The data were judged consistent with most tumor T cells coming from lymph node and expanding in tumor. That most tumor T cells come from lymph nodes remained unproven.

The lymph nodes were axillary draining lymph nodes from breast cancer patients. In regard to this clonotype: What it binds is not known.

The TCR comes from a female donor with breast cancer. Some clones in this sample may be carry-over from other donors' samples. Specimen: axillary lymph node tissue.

DNA for the CDR3: TGTGCCAGCTCACCTTCAGAGGGGAGTGGCTACACCTTC. Residues: CASSPSEGSGYTF. The chain combines TRBV18 with TRBJ1-2; tentative D call: TRBD1 (5 bases). The V gene's germline CDR1 is KGHSH and CDR2 LQKENI. The CDR3 consists of 13 residues. The V end lost 3 bases, the J end lost 7 bases, and 12 bases lay between the germline ends.